These 19 T cell receptor beta chains were all obtained from the same sample, sequenced in a study of breast tumors, draining lymph nodes, adjacent tissues. TCRdb re-called the multiplex PCR reads with MiXCR, one entry per CDR3 protein. The sample has roughly 23,000 distinct CDR3 sequences; about 64% are singletons. The sample comprised tumor-adjacent breast tissue. These receptors were collected from a female donor with breast cancer. Some clones in this sample may be carry-over from other donors' samples.

This rearrangement joins TRBV29-1 to TRBJ2-5, with D perhaps TRBD1 (5 bases). V shed 3 bases and J shed 4 bases, with 15 bases lying between them. CDR1 and CDR2 from the germline V gene are SQVTM and ANQGSEA. The CDR3 runs 14 residues. CDR3 DNA: TGCAGCGTTGAGCGTTCAGGGTGGGGAGAGACCCAGTACTTC. Translating it yields CSVERSGWGETQYF. The whole variable domain, remainder taken from reference TRBV29-1 and TRBJ2-5, is SAVISQKPSRDICQRGTSLTIQCQVDSQVTMMFWYRQQPGQSLTLIATANQGSEATYESGFVIDKFPISRPNLTFSTLTVSNMSPEDSSIYLCSVERSGWGETQYFGPGTRLLVL.

The V gene is TRBV7-9, the J gene TRBJ2-7; D is perhaps TRBD1 (5 bases). The CDR3 extends over 12 amino acids. Looked up from germline, CDR1 is SEHNR and CDR2 is FQNEAQ (reference sequence). CDR3 sequence (DNA): TGCGCCAGCAGCTTAAGCAGGGACGAGCAGTACGTC. Protein: CASSLSRDEQYV.

The rearrangement joins TRBV29-1 to TRBJ2-3; 9 bases align to TRBD2. J gave up 8 bases and V 6 bases, and 12 bases lay outside the gene matches. In germline, CDR1 is SQVTM, CDR2 ANQGSEA. The CDR3 totals 14 residues. CDR3 region: CSVLTARAGGTQYF. The CDR3 DNA sequence: TGCAGCGTGCTGACGGCCCGAGCGGGAGGTACGCAGTATTTT.

The chain recombines TRBV5-6 with TRBJ1-6; no firm D call. Germline V gene sequence: CDR1 SGHDT, CDR2 YYEEEE. V shed 0 bases and J shed 9 bases, with 16 bases lying between them. CDR3 length: 16 residues. CDR3 sequence (DNA): TGTGCCAGCAGCTTGGGGTCCCGAGGTAGTAGTTCACCCCTCCACTTT. Amino acid sequence: CASSLGSRGSSSPLHF.

This clonotype was picked up a small number of times. The chain uses TRBV6-5 and TRBJ2-7, with D perhaps TRBD1 (6 bases). V was clipped by 5 bases and J by 7 bases, with 24 bases between them. The CDR3 covers 16 residues. The germline CDR1 and CDR2 sequences are MNHEY and SVGAGI. This chain's CDR3 is CASSQMGHRALGEQYF. CDR3 in DNA: TGTGCCAGCAGTCAAATGGGGCACAGGGCCTTGGGAGAGCAGTACTTC.

The rearrangement joins TRBV7-2 to TRBJ1-2; 8 bases are shared with TRBD1. The CDR3 covers 14 residues. CDR1 is SGHTA and CDR2 is FQGNSA in the germline V gene. With V trimmed by 5 bases and J by 2 bases, 4 bases remained unmatched. The CDR3 protein is CASSHRQGNYGYTF. CDR3 DNA: TGTGCCAGCAGCCACCGACAGGGGAACTATGGCTACACCTTC.

The sample holds many counts of this clonotype. The chain links TRBV4-2 to TRBJ2-1; tentatively, D is TRBD1 (5 bases). CDR1 LGHNA and CDR2 YNFKEQ come from the germline V gene. The CDR3 is made up of 15 amino acids. The V end lost 1 base, the J end lost 5 bases, and 12 bases lay between the germline ends. The DNA of the CDR3 is TGTGCCAGCAGCCAAGCCCAGGGCGGTGACAATGAGCAGTTCTTC. It encodes CASSQAQGGDNEQFF.

Regarding this clonotype: A read error may explain this, as a much larger clone is one base away. The genes are TRBV9 and TRBJ2-5, with 8 bases identical to TRBD1. CDR1 and CDR2 (germline): SGDLS, YYNGEE. The CDR3 length is 15 residues. CDR3 loop: CASSPLGQVGETPYF. DNA of the CDR3: TGTGCCAGCAGCCCTTTGGGACAGGTGGGCGAGACCCCGTACTTC.

The chain links TRBV7-8 to TRBJ2-3, with TRBD1 matching over 9 bases. Looked up from germline, CDR1 is SGHVS and CDR2 is FQNEAQ. CDR3 length: 16 amino acids. With V trimmed by 2 bases and J by 5 bases, 8 bases remained unmatched. The CDR3 sequence: CASSLSTGGMLDTQYF. DNA for the CDR3: TGTGCCAGCAGCTTAAGCACAGGGGGCATGTTAGATACGCAGTATTTT.

The J gene is TRBJ2-2, the V gene TRBV30, with D maybe TRBD2 (7 bases). The CDR3 runs to 13 residues. Trimming stripped 4 bases from V and 5 bases from J, with 11 bases between. The germline V gene encodes CDR1 GTSNPN and CDR2 SVGIG (reference sequence). The CDR3 loop reads CAWMGGRTGELFF. As DNA, the CDR3 is TGTGCCTGGATGGGGGGGCGGACCGGGGAGCTGTTTTTT.

The chain has TRBV7-3 and TRBJ2-3, with 12 bases matching TRBD2. CDR3 length equals 15 residues. Germline V gene lookup returns CDR1 SGHTA and CDR2 FQGTGA. The V segment lost 4 bases and the J segment 5 bases; nucleotides outside the gene matches: 4. The CDR3 nucleotides read TGTGCCAGCAGCTCATCGGGACTAGCGGGAGATACGCAGTATTTT. As protein: CASSSSGLAGDTQYF.

This clonotype was counted at least ten times. This chain links TRBV28 with TRBJ2-7; 8 bases fit TRBD2. Trimming cost V 6 bases and J 3 bases; bases outside gene matches: 10. Germline loops: CDR1 MDHEN, CDR2 SYDVKM. This CDR3 has 15 amino acids. The CDR3 DNA sequence: TGTGCCAGCAGCTTCCCTGAACGGGAGGGCTACGAGCAGTACTTC. The encoded protein is CASSFPEREGYEQYF. Filled out from reference TRBV28 and TRBJ2-7, the complete variable domain reads DVKVTQSSRYLVKRTGEKVFLECVQDMDHENMFWYRQDPGLGLRLIYFSYDVKMKEKGDIPEGYSVSREKKERFSLILESASTNQTSMYLCASSFPEREGYEQYFGPGTRLTVT.

This rearrangement joins TRBV19 to TRBJ2-6, with 7 nucleotides matching TRBD1. This CDR3 contains 17 residues. The V and J ends lost 5 bases and 0 bases, in that order; junction bases with no gene match: 7. Germline lookup yields CDR1 LNHDA and CDR2 SQIVND (reference sequence). The CDR3 nucleotides read TGTGCCAGTAGTCCGCCGACAGGGAGCTCTGGGGCCAACGTCCTGACTTTC. It yields the protein CASSPPTGSSGANVLTF.

V gene TRBV29-1 combines with J gene TRBJ2-1, with 11 bases identical to TRBD2. Trimming cost V 7 bases and J 6 bases; bases outside gene matches: 8. Germline CDR1 is SQVTM and CDR2 is ANQGSEA. The CDR3 covers 14 residues. The CDR3 is CSGVAGGPINEQFF. The CDR3, as DNA: TGCAGCGGAGTAGCGGGAGGGCCAATCAATGAGCAGTTCTTC.

The rearrangement joins TRBV4-1 to TRBJ1-3; tentative D call: TRBD1 (5 bases). Germline-derived CDR1 and CDR2 are MGHRA and YSYEKL. There are 15 residues in the CDR3. The germline V and J ends were trimmed by 6 bases and 1 base, with 13 bases remaining between them. CDR3 sequence: CASRPRGRSGNTIYF. The CDR3 region has the DNA TGCGCCAGCAGACCTAGGGGTAGGTCTGGAAACACCATATATTTT.

This chain uses TRBV30 with TRBJ1-2; D not certain. This CDR3 has 13 residues. Per germline, CDR1 GTSNPN and CDR2 SVGIG (reference sequence). V was shortened by 0 bases and J by 4 bases, with 9 bases between the two germline ends. This chain's CDR3 is CAWSVRVSYGYTF. The CDR3 DNA sequence: TGTGCCTGGAGTGTAAGGGTTTCCTATGGCTACACCTTC.

The genes are TRBV6-6 and TRBJ2-2, with no clear D. This CDR3 region has 13 residues. V lost 0 bases, J lost 1 base, and 0 bases lay in between. Germline V gene sequence: CDR1 MNHNY, CDR2 SVGAGI (reference sequence). DNA for the CDR3: TGTGCCAGCAGTTACTCGAACACCGGGGAGCTGTTTTTT. Protein product: CASSYSNTGELFF.

This clonotype has only a few counts. The chain uses TRBV2 and TRBJ1-2; D is unclear. The CDR3 covers 11 residues. The germline V gene has CDR1 SNHLY and CDR2 FYNNEI. Trimming removed 4 bases from V and 8 bases from J, with 8 bases in between. This CDR3 is CASSGGVGYTF. In DNA form, the CDR3 reads TGTGCCAGCAGTGGTGGCGTAGGCTACACCTTC. Together with reference TRBV2 and TRBJ1-2, the CDR3 gives the full variable domain: EPEVTQTPSHQVTQMGQEVILRCVPISNHLYFYWYRQILGQKVEFLVSFYNNEISEKSEIFDDQFSVERPDGSNFTLKIRSTKLEDSAMYFCASSGGVGYTFGSGTRLTVV.

Regarding this clonotype: A junction boundary mismatches the germline segment, possibly from a read error. V usage is TRBV4-3 and J usage is TRBJ1-4; the D is unclear. The CDR3 has 13 amino acids. CDR1 is LGHNA, CDR2 YSLEER, per germline. The CDR3 protein is CASSQDRKRSSVF. DNA of the CDR3: TGCGCCAGCAGCCAAGATCGTAAAAGATCATCGGTTTTT.